The 20 T cell receptor beta chains in this list originate from one sample, sequenced in a study of Ad26.COV2.S vaccination and SARS-CoV-2 variants. Treatment in this sample: 15 to 20 received Ad26.COV2.S at low or high dose, single or two shots; several received placebo; per-sample allocation not given. The samples were gathered on day 63 after the first injection of vaccine or placebo. Sequencing used immunoSEQ multiplex PCR; TCRdb keeps in-frame clones, though not all of them. The sample lists about 350,000 clones; more than 75% were seen once. Sample: peripheral blood, taken in a trial of Ad26.COV2.S vaccine versus placebo. These receptors were collected from a person aged 18 to 65 who received the Ad26.COV2.S COVID-19 vaccine or a placebo.

The chain combines TRBV2 with TRBJ1-5, with a weak D call TRBD1 (6 bases). CDR3 length: 15 amino acids. Trimming took 4 bases from V and 5 from J, leaving 15 bases between them. CDR1 is SNHLY, CDR2 FYNNEI, per germline. The CDR3 DNA is TGTGCCAGCAGTGGGGGGGGCAGGGTTGATCAGCCCCAGCATTTT. Encoded protein: CASSGGGRVDQPQHF.

The V gene is TRBV27, the J gene TRBJ2-2; D is uncertain. The CDR3 runs 13 residues. With 3 bases removed from V and 2 bases from J, the gap between germline ends came to 4 bases. CDR1 MNHEY and CDR2 SMNVEV come from the germline V gene (reference sequence). The CDR3 sequence is CASSFSNTGELFF. CDR3 in DNA: TGTGCCAGCAGTTTCTCAAACACCGGGGAGCTGTTTTTT.

The table lists this clone with a count of one. The chain couples TRBV18 to TRBJ2-7; D is unresolved. Trimming took off 3 bases at V and 0 bases at J, with 15 bases between the two ends. There are 16 residues in the CDR3. In germline, CDR1 is KGHSH, CDR2 LQKENI. The CDR3 bases are TGTGCCAGCTCACCGAATATAGTCCGCCTCTCCTACGAGCAGTACTTC. As protein: CASSPNIVRLSYEQYF.

The chain joins TRBV4-1 to TRBJ2-7; TRBD1 agrees at 7 bases. V trimming: 5 bases; J trimming: 0 bases; junction bases outside the gene matches: 7. There are 15 residues in the CDR3. Germline V gives CDR1 MGHRA, CDR2 YSYEKL. This CDR3 is CASSYLRDSSYEQYF. DNA of the CDR3: TGCGCCAGCAGCTACCTACGGGACAGCTCCTACGAGCAGTACTTC.

The J gene is TRBJ1-4, the V gene TRBV14; D possibly corresponds to TRBD1 (5 bases). The CDR3 is 15 amino acids. From germline, CDR1 is SGHDN and CDR2 FVKESK. Trimming cost V 4 bases and J 8 bases, with 17 bases left between them. CDR3 DNA: TGTGCCAGCAGCCTCCTAGGGACCGGAGGGGAAAAACTGTTTTTT. Translation: CASSLLGTGGEKLFF.

With respect to this clone: This sample also contains other DNA sequences that code for the same CDR3. The chain links TRBV7-8 to TRBJ1-1; D not certain. V was clipped by 1 base and J by 1 base, with 4 bases between them. The CDR3 has 13 residues. Germline V CDR1 and CDR2: SGHVS, FQNEAQ. This chain's CDR3 is CASSLGRNTEAFF. The CDR3 region has the DNA TGTGCCAGCAGCTTAGGCAGGAACACTGAAGCTTTCTTT.

The V gene is TRBV5-1, the J gene TRBJ2-1, with 8 bases lining up with TRBD2. The CDR3 spans 14 residues. The V and J ends lost 1 base and 8 bases, in that order; junction bases with no gene match: 5. Germline-derived CDR1 and CDR2 are SGHRS and YFSETQ. Here the CDR3 reads CASSLTAGGDEQFF. The CDR3 DNA sequence: TGCGCCAGCAGCTTGACGGCGGGAGGCGATGAGCAGTTCTTC.

The chain has TRBV18 and TRBJ2-3; TRBD2 might be the D (6 bases). Germline CDR1 is KGHSH and CDR2 is LQKENI. This CDR3 is built from 17 residues. V dropped 3 bases and J dropped 3 bases, with 19 bases sitting between them. Here the CDR3 reads CASSPTGGLRSTDTQYF. In nucleotides, the CDR3 is TGTGCCAGCTCACCTACTGGGGGACTTCGCTCTACAGATACGCAGTATTTT.

The chain links TRBV29-1 to TRBJ2-1, with TRBD2 identical over 7 bases. The CDR3 spans 16 residues. Germline V gene lookup returns CDR1 SQVTM and CDR2 ANQGSEA. V trimming: 1 base; J trimming: 4 bases; junction bases outside the gene matches: 10. CDR3 in amino acids: CSVEVYSGHVYNEQFF. For the CDR3, the DNA is TGCAGCGTTGAAGTCTATAGCGGGCACGTATACAATGAGCAGTTCTTC.

The CDR3 DNA reads as TGTGCCAGCACCACGGGGCCAAGACGGAACACCGGGGAGCTGTTTTTT. Amino acid sequence: CASTTGPRRNTGELFF. The chain is built from TRBV11-2 and TRBJ2-2; perhaps D is TRBD1 or TRBD2 (5 bases each). V shed 7 bases and J shed 1 base, with 16 bases lying between them. The CDR3 contains 16 residues. Germline CDR1 reads SGHAT; CDR2 reads FQNNGV.

V and J are TRBV18 and TRBJ1-2, with D hard to call. Between the trimmed V and J ends, which lost 0 bases and 8 bases, there was a span of 13 bases. CDR1 is KGHSH, CDR2 LQKENI, per germline. The CDR3 length is 14 residues. The CDR3 is CASSPPGRVSGYTF. The CDR3 nucleotides read TGTGCCAGCTCACCACCGGGTCGGGTTAGCGGCTACACCTTC.

This chain links TRBV5-1 with TRBJ1-1; D gene uncertain. The length of the CDR3 is 15 residues. Germline-derived CDR1 and CDR2 are SGHRS and YFSETQ. Trimming removed 4 bases from V and 5 bases from J, with 18 bases in between. CDR3 sequence reads: CASSETGLVRTEAFF. DNA of the CDR3: TGCGCCAGCAGCGAAACTGGGCTGGTGAGAACTGAAGCTTTCTTT.

J is TRBJ2-7 and V is TRBV4-3; D is undetermined. The ends were cut back, 2 bases at V and 12 bases at J, with 11 bases in the middle. CDR1 and CDR2 from the germline V gene are LGHNA and YSLEER. This CDR3 comprises 11 residues. The CDR3 protein is CASSQSPKWYF. In nucleotides, the CDR3 is TGCGCCAGCAGCCAAAGTCCAAAGTGGTACTTC.

This chain uses TRBV5-1 with TRBJ2-7; D is perhaps TRBD2 (5 bases). Per germline, CDR1 SGHRS and CDR2 YFSETQ. The CDR3 has 16 residues. V dropped 0 bases and J dropped 4 bases, with 17 bases sitting between them. The CDR3 nucleotides read TGCGCCAGCAGCTTGGGTGCTGGGCTAGCTTCATACGAGCAGTACTTC. This translates into CASSLGAGLASYEQYF.

V is TRBV6-5 and J is TRBJ2-1; D unresolved. CDR1 is MNHEY, CDR2 SVGAGI, per germline. The CDR3 runs to 16 residues. Trimming removed 0 bases at V and 0 bases at J, with 9 bases between. The CDR3 here is CASSYSAGSSYNEQFF. CDR3 coding DNA: TGTGCCAGCAGTTACTCGGCCGGTTCCTCCTACAATGAGCAGTTCTTC.

V usage is TRBV9 and J usage is TRBJ2-7; a possible D gene is TRBD2 (6 bases). This CDR3 is built from 13 residues. With 0 bases removed from V and 3 bases from J, the gap between germline ends came to 7 bases. Looked up from germline, CDR1 is SGDLS and CDR2 is YYNGEE. The DNA for the CDR3 is TGTGCCAGCAGCGTAGGACTAGGCTACGAGCAGTACTTC. This gives the protein CASSVGLGYEQYF.

This clone occurred once. V gene TRBV9 combines with J gene TRBJ1-5, with D possibly matching TRBD1 (5 bases). Between the trimmed V and J ends, which lost 3 bases and 3 bases, there was a span of 13 bases. The CDR3 has 15 residues. Germline-derived CDR1 and CDR2 are SGDLS and YYNGEE. CDR3 sequence: CASSGAGGINQPQHF. The CDR3 nucleotides are TGTGCCAGCAGCGGGGCCGGGGGGATCAATCAGCCCCAGCATTTT.

This clone has just one count. The genes are TRBV14 and TRBJ2-5, with 7 bases lining up with TRBD2. The CDR3 length is 15 residues. Germline CDR1 and CDR2: SGHDN and FVKESK. Trimming cost V 1 base and J 7 bases; bases outside gene matches: 9. DNA for the CDR3: TGTGCCAGCAGCCAAGCCGGGAGGAATGTTGGGACCCAGTACTTC. It encodes CASSQAGRNVGTQYF.

This clone came up a few times. This same CDR3 is encoded by further DNA sequences in the sample. The genes are TRBV5-4 and TRBJ2-3, with 13 bases aligning to TRBD2. CDR3 length: 16 residues. J gave up 0 bases and V 4 bases, and 2 bases lay outside the gene matches. Per the germline V gene, CDR1 is SGHNT and CDR2 is YYREEE (reference sequence). The CDR3 nucleotides are TGTGCCAGCAGCCGGGGACTAGCGGGAAGCACAGATACGCAGTATTTT. It codes for CASSRGLAGSTDTQYF.

This chain connects TRBV25-1 to TRBJ1-1; TRBD1 matches at 7 bases. The CDR3 consists of 13 residues. Germline V gives CDR1 MGHDK, CDR2 SYGVNS. J gave up 7 bases and V 4 bases, and 6 bases lay outside the gene matches. CDR3 coding DNA: TGTGCCAGCAGTGGTATCGACAGGGTTGAAGCTTTCTTT. Protein sequence: CASSGIDRVEAFF.